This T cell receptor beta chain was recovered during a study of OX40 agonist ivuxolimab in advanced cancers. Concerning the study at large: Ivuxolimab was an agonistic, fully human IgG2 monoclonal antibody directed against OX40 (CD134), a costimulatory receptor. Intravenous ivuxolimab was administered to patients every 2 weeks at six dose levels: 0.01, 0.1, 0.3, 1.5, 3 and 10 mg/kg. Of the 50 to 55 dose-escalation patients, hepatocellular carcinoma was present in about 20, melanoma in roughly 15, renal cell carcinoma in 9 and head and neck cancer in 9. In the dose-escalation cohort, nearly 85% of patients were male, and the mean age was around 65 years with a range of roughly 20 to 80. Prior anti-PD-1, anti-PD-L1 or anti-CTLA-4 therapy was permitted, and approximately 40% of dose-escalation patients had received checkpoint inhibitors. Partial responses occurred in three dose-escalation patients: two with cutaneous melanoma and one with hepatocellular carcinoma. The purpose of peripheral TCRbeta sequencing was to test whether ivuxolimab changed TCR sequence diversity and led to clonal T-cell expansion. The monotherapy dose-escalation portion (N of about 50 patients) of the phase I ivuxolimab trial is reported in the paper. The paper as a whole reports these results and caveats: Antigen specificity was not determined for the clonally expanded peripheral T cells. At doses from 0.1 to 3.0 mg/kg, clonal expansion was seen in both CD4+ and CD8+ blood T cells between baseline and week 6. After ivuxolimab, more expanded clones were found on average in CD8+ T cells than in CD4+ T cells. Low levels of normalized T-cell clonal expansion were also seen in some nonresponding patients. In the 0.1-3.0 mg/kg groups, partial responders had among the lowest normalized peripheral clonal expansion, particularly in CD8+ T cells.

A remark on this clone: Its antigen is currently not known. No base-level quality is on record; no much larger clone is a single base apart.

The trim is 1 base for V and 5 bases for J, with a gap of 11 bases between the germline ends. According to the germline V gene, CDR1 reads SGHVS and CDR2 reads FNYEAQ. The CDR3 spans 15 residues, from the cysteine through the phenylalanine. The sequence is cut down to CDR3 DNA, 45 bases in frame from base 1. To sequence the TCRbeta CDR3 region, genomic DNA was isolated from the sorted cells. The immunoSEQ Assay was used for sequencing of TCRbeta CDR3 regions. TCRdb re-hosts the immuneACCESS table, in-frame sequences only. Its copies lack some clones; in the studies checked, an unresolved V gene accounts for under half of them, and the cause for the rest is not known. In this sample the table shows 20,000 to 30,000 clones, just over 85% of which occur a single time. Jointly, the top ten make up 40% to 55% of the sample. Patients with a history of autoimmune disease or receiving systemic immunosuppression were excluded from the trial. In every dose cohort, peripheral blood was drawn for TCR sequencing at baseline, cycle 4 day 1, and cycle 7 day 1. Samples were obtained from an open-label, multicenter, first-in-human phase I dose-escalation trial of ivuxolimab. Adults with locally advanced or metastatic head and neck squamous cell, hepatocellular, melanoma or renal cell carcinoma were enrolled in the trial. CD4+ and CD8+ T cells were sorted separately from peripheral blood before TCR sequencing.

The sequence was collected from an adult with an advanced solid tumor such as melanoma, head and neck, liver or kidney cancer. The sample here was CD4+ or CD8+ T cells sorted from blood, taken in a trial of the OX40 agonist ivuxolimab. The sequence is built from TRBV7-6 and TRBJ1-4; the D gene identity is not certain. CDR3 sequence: CASSLGGDGNEKLFF. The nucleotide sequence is TGTGCCAGCAGCTTAGGTGGGGATGGGAATGAAAAACTGTTTTTT.